The entry below describes one TCR beta chain. Antigen unknown. With 5 bases clipped from V and 2 bases from J, the junction kept 6 bases outside the gene matches. The CDR3 runs 15 residues. In germline, CDR1 is SGHTA, CDR2 FQGTGA. Primers included in the PCR were 60 Vbeta and 13 Jbeta primers. Produced via immunoSEQ multiplex PCR; TCRdb's table is partial and in-frame only. The data hold around 180,000 clones, with approximately 71% observed a single time. The data belong to a study of cytomegalovirus exposure and HLA in healthy donors. The study, taken as a whole, reports: An analysis was carried out later, and it reportedly showed fewer N-insertions in an Asian-associated ancestry cluster than the approximately 610-donor mean.

The genes are TRBV7-3 and TRBJ2-3, with 8 bases aligning to TRBD2. The sample taken for sequencing was PBMCs. The receptor comes from a girl aged 5-17 years in good health and CMV-seronegative. The CDR3 protein is CASSTRGALTDTQYF. CDR3 bases: TGTGCCAGCAGCACGCGGGGGGCCCTCACAGATACGCAGTATTTT.